This T cell receptor (beta chain) was observed in a study of T cell responses to AZD1222 COVID-19 vaccine (dated by TCRdb to the early 2020s). A note on the overall study: TCR sequencing covered more than 230 trial participants: 200 to 220 given two doses of AZD1222 and approximately 26 given two doses of MenACWY control vaccine. Trial participants were enrolled by age into subgroups of 18-55, 56-69 and 70-plus years, and around 150, 28 and 57 TCR-sequenced participants, respectively, were included in these subgroups. Paper-wide results and their limitations: The whole spike protein was spanned by vaccine-associated CD4 TCRs, and dominant responses were seen in regions 160-218 and 743-854. Conclusions about previously exposed vaccinees were limited because only a handful of AZD1222 recipients were SARS-CoV-2 seropositive at baseline. In the small 56-69-year group, the increase in depth fell short of significance, most likely because of low power. After two AZD1222 doses, both the breadth and the depth of spike-specific TCRs were significantly higher than at day 0 and than in MenACWY recipients. Participants were mostly white British, with more females than males. The authors suggested clonal diversity may have been underestimated. Because no day 14 peak-response samples were available, repertoires were characterized only after the peak T cell response. Epitopes outside the regions mutated in the B.1.351 and B.1.1.7 variants were reportedly recognized by nearly half of the unique spike-specific TCRs.

Regarding this clone: Its antigen is unknown. Base qualities are not recorded, but no much larger clone differs from it by a single base.

In light of the paper, this sample's time point label describes: baseline before first vaccination. The treatment or condition label here, explained by the study, means: meningococcal conjugate vaccine given as trial control. The vaccinee samples were drawn from two UK trials, COV001 and COV002, one of which was a single-blind randomized controlled phase 2/3 trial testing AZD1222 (ChAdOx1 nCoV-19) in healthy adults. For TCRbeta chain sequencing, PBMC samples from trial participants were taken at day 0 and at day 28 after the second dose. The CDR3 regions of human TCRbeta chains were analyzed by immunosequencing. Per the source publication's procedure: TCRs in the repertoires were matched against a reference library of SARS-CoV-2-specific TCRs that had been generated with the MIRA antigen-specificity platform. Breadth meant the fraction of unique TCRs that were SARS-CoV-2-associated, whereas depth meant the fraction of total T cells that were SARS-CoV-2-associated. Using the MIRA data, each spike-specific TCR was mapped to the spike region that the TCR reacts to and placed in a CD4 or CD8 class. Log10-transformed breadth and depth values were compared by one-way ANOVA with Sidak's multiple comparisons tests. TCRdb re-hosts the immuneACCESS table, in-frame sequences only. Its copies lack some clones; in the studies checked, an unresolved V gene accounts for under half of them, and the cause for the rest is not known. From that table come the V and J calls and clone size; the DNA was used to work out D and trimming. The sample table lists 140,000 to 150,000 clones, 75% to 95% of them with a count of one. Approximately 2.9% of the sample rests with the top ten.

From a lookup of the germline V gene, CDR1 and CDR2 are SNHLY and FYNNEI. The CDR3 starts with the cysteine, ends with the phenylalanine, and has 14 residues. The CDR3 DNA has 42 bases and is translated from base 1. Germline trimming amounts to 6 bases on V and 4 bases on J, with 7 as the count of junction bases outside the gene matches. This TCR was sampled from an adult in good health. The V and J genes are TRBV2 and TRBJ2-5; 8 central nucleotides agree with TRBD1. The sequencing used peripheral blood, collected on day 0 of MenACWY control vaccination. The DNA sequence follows: TGTGCCAGCAGCCTGGACAGGGAAGTAGAGACCCAGTACTTC. This codes for CASSLDREVETQYF. With the rest looked up from the reference TRBV2 and TRBJ2-5 genes rather than sequenced, the full variable domain is EPEVTQTPSHQVTQMGQEVILRCVPISNHLYFYWYRQILGQKVEFLVSFYNNEISEKSEIFDDQFSVERPDGSNFTLKIRSTKLEDSAMYFCASSLDREVETQYFGPGTRLLVL.